The present entry profiles one TCR beta chain with its context. The antigen it recognizes is unknown. Multiplex PCR with a touch-down protocol amplified TRB rearrangements, with the TRB-A and TRB-B primer pools combined in a single tube. Two consecutive PCR reactions with Phusion HS II polymerase added Illumina adapters and sample indices to the amplicons. Amplicons were gel-purified with the NucleoSpin Gel and PCR Clean-up kit, then quantified by Qubit and quality-checked on an Agilent 2100 Bioanalyzer. Sequencing of the libraries was performed on an Illumina MiSeq with 600-cycle, single-indexed, paired-end runs. The study's own analysis went as follows. MiXCR version 2.1.12 with the default MiXCR reference library was used to align and assemble TRB reads. A clone was defined by each unique CDR3 nucleotide sequence, and analysis was restricted to productive sequences with at least two reads. Repertoire diversity was assessed by alpha-parameterized diversity profiles (alpha 0 to 5), including Shannon (alpha 1) and Simpson (alpha 2) indices, computed with an R script. The tcR package was used to compute combinatorial TRB VJ usage, and cohorts were compared on this usage by principal component analysis with ade4. TCRbeta CDR3s were clustered with GLIPH on cohort pairs matched by age and read depth, and cluster frequencies were compared by Wilcoxon test. TCRdb reprocessed the reads, so every CDR3 protein sequence counts as one entry and DNA is not shown. TCRdb assigned the V and J calls; the authors' analysis was not used. The table held for this sample gives roughly 7,000 distinct CDR3 sequences. 3.5% of the sample is in the top ten clones.

The data belong to a study of T cell clusters in autoimmune cytopenias (dated by TCRdb to the late 2010s). Describing the broader study: TRB sequencing reached a median depth of around 52,000 reads per sample and yielded a median of roughly 2,500 distinct TRB clonotypes per sample. Alongside healthy, CLL and autoimmune hepatitis controls, autoimmune cytopenia patients had their peripheral blood TRB and IGH repertoires sequenced at active disease and again during treatment follow-up. The study aimed to test whether autoimmune cytopenia patients carry a disease-specific immune repertoire signature usable as a blood-based biomarker. The paper as a whole reports these results and caveats: In the comparison of secondary cytopenia with CLL, the cluster-lack signature was not observed, apparently because the dominant lymphoma-associated repertoire masked the signature. Healthy donors showed roughly 3-fold more exclusive TRB clusters than active autoimmune hepatitis patients, consistent with an autoimmunity-wide signature. The GLIPH analysis suggested a lack of physiological T cell clusters in primary autoimmune cytopenia patients, since around 50 clusters were exclusive to healthy donors whereas about 18 were exclusive to patients. TRB repertoire shifts, with less even repertoires in secondary cytopenia and CLL, mostly reflected lymphoma bias rather than autoimmunity. The T cell clusters were only ever defined in silico, so experimental validation of their functional role was still needed.

Per sample, 250 ng of peripheral blood genomic DNA, 30,000 to 40,000 genome equivalents, was used for TRB amplification. The CDR3 measures 12 amino acids from cysteine to phenylalanine. This entry has no DNA. As encoded in the germline V gene (reference sequence), CDR1 is DFQATT while CDR2 is SNEGSKA. This TCR was sampled from a human donor with an autoimmune cytopenia or autoimmune hepatitis (not recorded which). The sample comprised peripheral blood. In this chain, TRBV20-1 is recombined with TRBJ2-3; TCRdb's D gene call, TRBD1, goes unchecked for lack of DNA. This receptor has the CDR3 CSARGASGAEYF.